The entry that follows covers one T cell receptor (beta chain) sequence. Its antigen is currently unknown. RNA transcripts provided the source from which TCR beta CDR3 regions were amplified. TCR CDR3 underwent first-round RT-PCR with the HTBI primer set. A single record per CDR3 protein comes from TCRdb applying MiXCR to the multiplex PCR reads. The sample includes hundreds of thousands of distinct CDR3 sequences, around 15% of them seen just once. Ophthalmopathy cases met thresholds of Clinical Activity Score at least 3, NOSPECS grade at least 4 and duration under 3 months. Based on clinical symptoms, serum thyroxine and TRAb, thyroid ultrasound and orbital computed tomography, diagnoses were reached. This entry comes from a study of T cells in Graves' hyperthyroidism and ophthalmopathy. Study-wide points: In validation, the model predicted ophthalmopathy. These predictions came a median 6.5 months before onset. Researchers found most expanded thyroid clonotypes above 0.001 in blood as well.

Germline V gene data show CDR1 as MGHDK and CDR2 as SYGVNS. V lost 1 base and J 7 bases, leaving 7 bases between the germline ends. CDR3 length equals 12 residues. The clonotype was recovered from a man aged 45-65 years with Graves' ophthalmopathy. The rearrangement uses TRBV25-1 and TRBJ1-2; D gene uncertain. What was sequenced was blood. The CDR3 DNA follows: TGTGCCAGCAGTGAATCAAAAGGTGGCTACACCTTC. This gives the protein CASSESKGGYTF.